Listed below are T cell receptor beta chains from one sample, sequenced in a study of blood T cell repertoires in COVID-19. Here immunoSEQ multiplex PCR was the method, and the copy in TCRdb shows in-frame clones only, minus some. The sample has about 100,000 clones, approximately 86% seen once. Sample: peripheral blood. These receptors originate from a man older than 75 with acute or convalescent COVID-19. Each CDR3 is given with its conserved first and last residue. Each record gives: clone size, D gene, V gene, J gene, CDR3 protein, CDR3 DNA. D genes are given only for firm matches. Size is omitted from some rows. Given values are once, few, many or a class for expanded clones.

abundance: -
d_gene: -
v_gene: TRBV7-2
j_gene: TRBJ1-6
CDR3aa: CASSLTGQYNSPLHF
CDR3nt: TGTGCCAGCAGCTTAACAGGGCAATATAATTCACCCCTCCACTTT

abundance: -
d_gene: TRBD1
v_gene: TRBV28
j_gene: TRBJ1-2
CDR3aa: CASSLAGGYRGYTF
CDR3nt: TGTGCCAGCAGTTTAGCAGGGGGATATCGTGGCTACACCTTC

abundance: -
d_gene: -
v_gene: TRBV6-5
j_gene: TRBJ2-7
CDR3aa: CASKESGLSYEQYF
CDR3nt: TGTGCCAGCAAGGAAAGCGGACTGTCCTACGAGCAGTACTTC

abundance: -
d_gene: TRBD1
v_gene: TRBV30
j_gene: TRBJ1-1
CDR3aa: CACTGTGYLNTEAFF
CDR3nt: TGTGCCTGTACCGGGACAGGATACCTGAACACTGAAGCTTTCTTT

abundance: -
d_gene: -
v_gene: TRBV3-1/TRBV3-2
j_gene: TRBJ2-1
CDR3aa: CASSQFRQGEQFF
CDR3nt: TGTGCCAGCAGCCAATTCAGGCAGGGTGAGCAGTTCTTC

abundance: -
d_gene: TRBD2
v_gene: TRBV3-1/TRBV3-2
j_gene: TRBJ2-7
CDR3aa: CASSQETSGSYEQYF
CDR3nt: TGTGCCAGCAGCCAAGAGACTAGCGGGAGTTACGAGCAGTACTTC

abundance: -
d_gene: -
v_gene: TRBV7-9
j_gene: TRBJ2-1
CDR3aa: CASSLNPAGHYNEQFF
CDR3nt: TGTGCCAGCAGCTTAAACCCGGCAGGCCACTACAATGAGCAGTTCTTC

abundance: -
d_gene: -
v_gene: TRBV20-1
j_gene: TRBJ2-7
CDR3aa: CSASSQGGYEQYF
CDR3nt: TGCAGTGCTAGTTCGCAGGGTGGCTACGAGCAGTACTTC

abundance: -
d_gene: -
v_gene: TRBV27
j_gene: TRBJ1-1
CDR3aa: CASSWNRGEGTEAFF
CDR3nt: TGTGCCAGCAGTTGGAACCGGGGAGAGGGCACTGAAGCTTTCTTT

abundance: -
d_gene: TRBD1
v_gene: TRBV28
j_gene: TRBJ1-1
CDR3aa: CASKFEGAGNTEAFF
CDR3nt: TGTGCCAGCAAGTTTGAGGGGGCTGGGAACACTGAAGCTTTCTTT

abundance: -
d_gene: -
v_gene: TRBV28
j_gene: TRBJ2-2
CDR3aa: CASSLGGAGAGELFF
CDR3nt: TGTGCCAGCAGTTTAGGAGGGGCTGGTGCTGGGGAGCTGTTTTTT

abundance: -
d_gene: -
v_gene: TRBV7-9
j_gene: TRBJ2-2
CDR3aa: CASSFETNTGELFF
CDR3nt: TGTGCCAGCAGCTTCGAGACAAACACCGGGGAGCTGTTTTTT

abundance: -
d_gene: -
v_gene: TRBV14
j_gene: TRBJ2-7
CDR3aa: CASSPLGNPYEQYF
CDR3nt: TGTGCCAGCAGCCCTCTCGGTAACCCCTACGAGCAGTACTTC

abundance: -
d_gene: TRBD1
v_gene: TRBV19
j_gene: TRBJ2-5
CDR3aa: CASSIVGTGGWKTQYF
CDR3nt: TGTGCCAGTAGTATAGTCGGGACAGGGGGCTGGAAGACCCAGTACTTC

abundance: -
d_gene: -
v_gene: TRBV9
j_gene: TRBJ2-2
CDR3aa: CASSAVATGELFF
CDR3nt: TGTGCCAGCAGCGCGGTAGCGACCGGGGAGCTGTTTTTT

abundance: -
d_gene: TRBD2
v_gene: TRBV6-2/TRBV6-3
j_gene: TRBJ2-7
CDR3aa: CASTPASGNSYEQYF
CDR3nt: TGTGCCAGCACCCCGGCTAGCGGTAACTCCTACGAGCAGTACTTC

abundance: -
d_gene: TRBD2
v_gene: TRBV3-1/TRBV3-2
j_gene: TRBJ2-1
CDR3aa: CASSQEGLAGYNEQFF
CDR3nt: TGTGCCAGCAGCCAAGAGGGACTAGCAGGTTACAATGAGCAGTTCTTC

abundance: -
d_gene: -
v_gene: TRBV5-4
j_gene: TRBJ2-3
CDR3aa: CASSPGGRESTDTQYF
CDR3nt: TGTGCCAGCAGCCCCGGAGGGCGGGAAAGCACAGATACGCAGTATTTT

abundance: few
d_gene: -
v_gene: TRBV14
j_gene: TRBJ1-1
CDR3aa: CASSLLAGGTEAFF
CDR3nt: TGTGCCAGCAGCCTCCTGGCCGGGGGCACTGAAGCTTTCTTT

abundance: -
d_gene: TRBD1
v_gene: TRBV7-2
j_gene: TRBJ2-1
CDR3aa: CASSFRTGGNEQFF
CDR3nt: TGTGCCAGCAGCTTTCGGACAGGGGGCAATGAGCAGTTCTTC

abundance: -
d_gene: -
v_gene: TRBV19
j_gene: TRBJ2-2
CDR3aa: CASKSRRGTGELFF
CDR3nt: TGTGCCAGTAAGTCACGCCGCGGCACCGGGGAGCTGTTTTTT

abundance: -
d_gene: TRBD1
v_gene: TRBV3-1/TRBV3-2
j_gene: TRBJ1-1
CDR3aa: CASSQEGQGAFEAFF
CDR3nt: TGTGCCAGCAGCCAAGAAGGCCAGGGGGCTTTTGAAGCTTTCTTT

abundance: -
d_gene: TRBD2
v_gene: TRBV4-3
j_gene: TRBJ2-1
CDR3aa: CASSQDLAGGSYNEQFF
CDR3nt: TGCGCCAGCAGCCAAGATCTAGCGGGAGGGTCATACAATGAGCAGTTCTTC

abundance: -
d_gene: -
v_gene: TRBV7-8
j_gene: TRBJ2-3
CDR3aa: CASSPLGGITKDTQYF
CDR3nt: TGTGCCAGCAGCCCCTTGGGAGGAATAACAAAAGATACGCAGTATTTT

abundance: -
d_gene: -
v_gene: TRBV7-2
j_gene: TRBJ2-3
CDR3aa: CASSFTRGTDTQYF
CDR3nt: TGTGCCAGCAGCTTCACGAGGGGCACAGATACGCAGTATTTT

abundance: -
d_gene: -
v_gene: TRBV6-5
j_gene: TRBJ1-5
CDR3aa: CASSYSNSNQPQHF
CDR3nt: TGTGCCAGCAGTTACAGCAATAGCAATCAGCCCCAGCATTTT

abundance: -
d_gene: -
v_gene: TRBV28
j_gene: TRBJ1-2
CDR3aa: CASSLSGKGYTF
CDR3nt: TGTGCCAGCAGTTTATCAGGGAAGGGCTACACCTTC

abundance: -
d_gene: -
v_gene: TRBV28
j_gene: TRBJ1-2
CDR3aa: CASTQGWSDTYGYTF
CDR3nt: TGTGCCAGCACCCAAGGGTGGTCGGACACCTATGGCTACACCTTC

abundance: -
d_gene: -
v_gene: TRBV5-4
j_gene: TRBJ2-3
CDR3aa: CASSFRRGDTQYF
CDR3nt: TGTGCCAGCAGCTTTCGGAGGGGAGATACGCAGTATTTT

abundance: -
d_gene: TRBD1
v_gene: TRBV28
j_gene: TRBJ2-7
CDR3aa: CASAGTAIIYEQYF
CDR3nt: TGTGCCAGCGCTGGGACAGCGATAATCTACGAGCAGTACTTC

abundance: -
d_gene: -
v_gene: TRBV28
j_gene: TRBJ2-5
CDR3aa: CASSSPTGRSETQYF
CDR3nt: TGTGCCAGCAGTTCTCCTACTGGGAGGTCAGAGACCCAGTACTTC

abundance: -
d_gene: -
v_gene: TRBV27
j_gene: TRBJ1-6
CDR3aa: CASSFSRGLANSPLHF
CDR3nt: TGTGCCAGCAGTTTCTCCCGGGGGTTGGCTAATTCACCCCTCCACTTT

abundance: -
d_gene: TRBD2
v_gene: TRBV4-3
j_gene: TRBJ2-5
CDR3aa: CASSQDTGGPRTQYF
CDR3nt: TGCGCCAGCAGCCAAGATACGGGAGGGCCCAGGACCCAGTACTTC

abundance: -
d_gene: -
v_gene: TRBV6-5
j_gene: TRBJ1-5
CDR3aa: CASTQRGIQPQHF
CDR3nt: TGTGCCAGCACCCAGAGGGGGATTCAGCCCCAGCATTTT